The 9 T cell receptor beta chains in this list originate from one sample, sequenced in a study of blood T cell repertoires in COVID-19. Some clones are missing from TCRdb's copy, which holds only in-frame ones; the method was immunoSEQ multiplex PCR. Of over 450,000 clones listed, around nine tenths are singletons. Sequencing input: peripheral blood. The receptors originated from a woman between 45 and 60 years old with COVID-19, enrolled during active disease.

This chain connects TRBV27 to TRBJ2-5; D perhaps matches TRBD2 (5 bases). CDR3 length equals 13 residues. V was pared by 4 bases and J by 7 bases, with 13 bases between. CDR1 is MNHEY and CDR2 is SMNVEV in the germline V gene (reference sequence). CDR3 DNA: TGTGCCAGCAGTTCCCTGGCGGGTTGGACCCAGTACTTC. Translated, it gives CASSSLAGWTQYF.

Only a few counts were recorded for this clone. The J gene is TRBJ2-7, the V gene TRBV7-9, with 7 bases aligning to TRBD2. The junction had 5 bases not matched to a gene; V was cut back by 4 bases and J by 2 bases. Germline V gives CDR1 SEHNR, CDR2 FQNEAQ (reference sequence). This CDR3 has 14 amino acids. CDR3 amino acids: CASSSQRGPYEQYF. The CDR3 DNA reads as TGTGCCAGCAGCTCCCAGCGGGGACCCTACGAGCAGTACTTC.

This clone has a handful of counts. The same CDR3 also results from other DNA sequences found in this sample. This rearrangement joins TRBV3-1 (or the pseudogene TRBV3-2) to TRBJ1-3; no reliable D call. From germline, CDR1 is LGHDT and CDR2 YNNKEL (reference sequence). Trimming removed 3 bases at V and 3 bases at J, with 12 bases between. The CDR3 extends over 15 amino acids. The CDR3 region has the DNA TGTGCCAGCAGCCAGGCCCGAGGGAGTGGAAACACCATATATTTT. Translation: CASSQARGSGNTIYF.

The CDR3 sequence is CASSSPGGRMNTEAFF. The CDR3, as DNA: TGTGCCAGCAGCTCACCCGGGGGAAGGATGAACACTGAAGCTTTCTTT. J is TRBJ1-1 and V is TRBV9, with a tentative D call TRBD1 (5 bases). Trimming took 4 bases from V and 0 from J, leaving 16 bases between them. Germline loops: CDR1 SGDLS, CDR2 YYNGEE. The CDR3 is made up of 16 amino acids.

This clone came up once. The CDR3, as DNA: TGTGCCAGCACCCCACGGACTAGCGGCACAGATACGCAGTATTTT. It translates to CASTPRTSGTDTQYF. The chain is built from TRBV27 and TRBJ2-3; 9 nucleotides match TRBD2. This CDR3 is 15 amino acids long. CDR1 is MNHEY and CDR2 is SMNVEV in the germline V gene (reference sequence). The V gene end was trimmed by 7 bases and the J gene end by 1 base; junction bases not matched to a gene: 6.

This chain links TRBV4-2 with TRBJ2-3, with D maybe TRBD2 (5 bases). CDR3 length: 16 residues. V lost 0 bases and J 0 bases, leaving 10 bases between the germline ends. The germline gives CDR1 LGHNA, CDR2 YNFKEQ. CDR3 DNA sequence: TGTGCCAGCAGCCAAGAGGCCAGCGGCAGCACAGATACGCAGTATTTT. Protein sequence: CASSQEASGSTDTQYF.

The genes are TRBV29-1 and TRBJ1-2; D is perhaps TRBD1 (6 bases). V lost 0 bases and J 4 bases, leaving 18 bases between the germline ends. CDR1 is SQVTM and CDR2 is ANQGSEA in the germline V gene. The CDR3 totals 16 residues. CDR3 bases: TGCAGCGTTGAAGATATCGGGAAGGGGGTTGGCTATGGCTACACCTTC. This translates into CSVEDIGKGVGYGYTF.

The chain links TRBV3-1 (or the pseudogene TRBV3-2) to TRBJ1-2; D is uncertain. Germline V gene lookup returns CDR1 LGHDT and CDR2 YNNKEL (reference sequence). Trimming shortened V by 1 base and J by 8 bases, and 14 bases separated the two germline ends. CDR3 length: 14 amino acids. This chain's CDR3 is CASSQGGSSGGYTF. As DNA, the CDR3 is TGTGCCAGCAGCCAAGGAGGGTCATCTGGGGGCTACACCTTC.

About this clone itself: This sample also contains other DNA sequences that code for the same CDR3. The J gene is TRBJ1-2, the V gene TRBV9; no definite D call. The CDR3 is made up of 14 amino acids. V was clipped by 2 bases and J by 2 bases, with 10 bases between them. Looked up from germline, CDR1 is SGDLS and CDR2 is YYNGEE. CDR3 sequence reads: CASSVGGRNYGYTF. In DNA form, the CDR3 reads TGTGCCAGCAGCGTGGGCGGGCGAAACTATGGCTACACCTTC.